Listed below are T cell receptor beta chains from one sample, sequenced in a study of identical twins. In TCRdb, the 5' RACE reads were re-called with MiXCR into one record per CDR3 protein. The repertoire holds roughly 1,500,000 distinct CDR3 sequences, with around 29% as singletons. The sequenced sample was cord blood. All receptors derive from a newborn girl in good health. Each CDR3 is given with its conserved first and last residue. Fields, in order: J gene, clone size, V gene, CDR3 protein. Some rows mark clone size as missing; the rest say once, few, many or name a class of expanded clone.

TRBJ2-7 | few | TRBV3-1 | CASSPKIAGANYEQYF
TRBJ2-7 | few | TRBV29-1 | CSVELGRQGRPIISYEQYF
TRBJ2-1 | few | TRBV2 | CASSEQGSEQFF
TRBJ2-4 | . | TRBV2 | CASSAGRGVAKNIQYF
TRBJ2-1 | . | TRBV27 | CATKGPGPLWDEQFF
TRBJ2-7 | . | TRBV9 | CASSGERETGTEEGQYF
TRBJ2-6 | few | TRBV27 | CASSFLVRGISGANVLTF
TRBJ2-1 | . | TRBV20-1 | CSVRDWRLAGGDNEQFF
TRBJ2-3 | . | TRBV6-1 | CASSGGQGTTDTQYF
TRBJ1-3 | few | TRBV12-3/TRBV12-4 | CASRVRETGHRNTIYF
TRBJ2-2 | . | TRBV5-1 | CASSLFPSGDTGELFF
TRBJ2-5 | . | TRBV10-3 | CAISDTGVGQETQYF
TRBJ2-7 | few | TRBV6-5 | CASGGGGSIYEQYF
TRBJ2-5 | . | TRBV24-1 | CATSIAGLAIDEQYF
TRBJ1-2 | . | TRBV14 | CASSQASGGYTF
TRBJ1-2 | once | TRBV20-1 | CSAREGALRGSYGYTF
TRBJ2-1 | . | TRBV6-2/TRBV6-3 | CACSVSGTSVYNEQFF
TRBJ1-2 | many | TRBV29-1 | CSVPPGQGFTNYGYTF
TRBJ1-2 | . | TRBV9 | CASSHDGADGYTF
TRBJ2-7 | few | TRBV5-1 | CASSLEGSNRGRQPSYEQYF